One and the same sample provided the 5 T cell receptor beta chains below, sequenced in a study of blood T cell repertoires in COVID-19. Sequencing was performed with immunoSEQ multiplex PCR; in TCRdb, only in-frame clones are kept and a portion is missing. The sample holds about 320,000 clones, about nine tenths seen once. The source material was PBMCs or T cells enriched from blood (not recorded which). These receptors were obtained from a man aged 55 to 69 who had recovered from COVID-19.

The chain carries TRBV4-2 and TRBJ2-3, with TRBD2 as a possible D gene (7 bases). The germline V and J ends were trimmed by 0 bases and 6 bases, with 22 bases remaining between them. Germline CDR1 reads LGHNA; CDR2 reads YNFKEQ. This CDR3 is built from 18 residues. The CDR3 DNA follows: TGTGCCAGCAGCCAAGATAGGGGGTCGGGGAGGGCCGTCGATACGCAGTATTTT. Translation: CASSQDRGSGRAVDTQYF.

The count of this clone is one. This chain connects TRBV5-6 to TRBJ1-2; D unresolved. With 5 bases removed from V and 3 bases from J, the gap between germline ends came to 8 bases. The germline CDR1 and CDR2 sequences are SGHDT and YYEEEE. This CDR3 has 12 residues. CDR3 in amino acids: CASREGDYGYTF. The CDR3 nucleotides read TGTGCCAGCAGGGAGGGAGACTATGGCTACACCTTC.

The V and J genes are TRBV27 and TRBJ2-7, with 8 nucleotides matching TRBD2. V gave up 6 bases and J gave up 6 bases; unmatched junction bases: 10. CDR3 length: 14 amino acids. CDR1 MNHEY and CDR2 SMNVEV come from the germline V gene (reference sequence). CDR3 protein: CASRLGRGGFEQYF. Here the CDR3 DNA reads TGTGCCAGCAGACTAGGACGGGGGGGCTTCGAGCAGTACTTC.

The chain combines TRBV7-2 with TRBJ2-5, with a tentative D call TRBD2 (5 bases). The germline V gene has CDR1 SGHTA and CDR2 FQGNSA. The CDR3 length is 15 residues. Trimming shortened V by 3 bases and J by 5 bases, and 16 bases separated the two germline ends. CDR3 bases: TGTGCCAGCAGCTTGGACGGACTCGACTGGGAGACCCAGTACTTC. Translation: CASSLDGLDWETQYF. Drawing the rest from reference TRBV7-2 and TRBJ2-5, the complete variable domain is GAGVSQSPSNKVTEKGKDVELRCDPISGHTALYWYRQSLGQGLEFLIYFQGNSAPDKSGLPSDRFSAERTGGSVSTLTIQRTQQEDSAVYLCASSLDGLDWETQYFGPGTRLLVL.

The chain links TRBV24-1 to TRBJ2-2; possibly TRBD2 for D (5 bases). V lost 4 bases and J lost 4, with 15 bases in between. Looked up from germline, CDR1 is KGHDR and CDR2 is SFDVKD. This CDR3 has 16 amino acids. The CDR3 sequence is CATSETTARGTGELFF. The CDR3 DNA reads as TGTGCCACCAGTGAAACAACGGCCCGGGGCACCGGGGAGCTGTTTTTT.